This entry features one TCR beta chain sequence. TCRdb's copy holds only in-frame clones and misses some; the assay was immunoSEQ multiplex PCR. The sample holds some 94,000 clones; roughly nine tenths are singletons and the top ten take roughly 1.4%. This sample stems from a study of T cell changes during pregnancy in multiple sclerosis. The V gene lost 5 bases and the J gene lost 7 bases, with 21 bases spanning the gap. From germline, CDR1 is SGHVS and CDR2 FNYEAQ. This CDR3 contains 16 residues. V usage is TRBV7-6 and J usage is TRBJ1-3, with a tentative D call TRBD1 (5 bases). The input for sequencing was peripheral blood, taken in the first trimester of pregnancy. This clonotype was obtained from a female donor with multiple sclerosis, enrolled in a pregnancy study. The CDR3 bases are TGTGCCAGCAGCCCCCGATACCAGGGTCTTCGTAACACCATATATTTT. Protein: CASSPRYQGLRNTIYF.